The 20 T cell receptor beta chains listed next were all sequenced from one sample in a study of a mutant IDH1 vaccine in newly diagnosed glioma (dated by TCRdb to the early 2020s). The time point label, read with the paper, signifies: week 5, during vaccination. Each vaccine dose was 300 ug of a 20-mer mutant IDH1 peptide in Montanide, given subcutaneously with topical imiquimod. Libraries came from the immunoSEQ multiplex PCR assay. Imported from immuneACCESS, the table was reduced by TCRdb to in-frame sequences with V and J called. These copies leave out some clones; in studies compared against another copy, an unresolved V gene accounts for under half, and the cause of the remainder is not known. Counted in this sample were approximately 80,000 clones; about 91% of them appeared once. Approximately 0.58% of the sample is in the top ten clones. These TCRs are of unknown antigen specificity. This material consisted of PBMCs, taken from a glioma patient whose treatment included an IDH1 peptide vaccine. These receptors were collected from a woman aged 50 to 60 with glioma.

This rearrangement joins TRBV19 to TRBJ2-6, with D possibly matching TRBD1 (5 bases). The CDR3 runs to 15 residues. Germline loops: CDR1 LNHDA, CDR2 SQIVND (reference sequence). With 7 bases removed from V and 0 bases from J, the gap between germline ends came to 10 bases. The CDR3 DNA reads TGTGCCAGTACCGGACACAGCTCTGGGGCCAACGTCCTGACTTTC. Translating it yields CASTGHSSGANVLTF.

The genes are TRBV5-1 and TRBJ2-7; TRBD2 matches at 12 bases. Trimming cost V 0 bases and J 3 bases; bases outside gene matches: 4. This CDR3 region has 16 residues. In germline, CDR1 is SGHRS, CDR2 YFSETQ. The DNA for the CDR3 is TGCGCCAGCAGCTTGGCCACGACTAGCGGGAGCTACGAGCAGTACTTC. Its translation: CASSLATTSGSYEQYF.

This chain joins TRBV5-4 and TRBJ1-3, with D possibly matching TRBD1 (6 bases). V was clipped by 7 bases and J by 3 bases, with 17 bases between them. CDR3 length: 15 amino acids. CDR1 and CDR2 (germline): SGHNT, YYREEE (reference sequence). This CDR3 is CASVLDPGHGNTIYF. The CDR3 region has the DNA TGTGCCAGCGTCCTCGATCCGGGACATGGAAACACCATATATTTT.

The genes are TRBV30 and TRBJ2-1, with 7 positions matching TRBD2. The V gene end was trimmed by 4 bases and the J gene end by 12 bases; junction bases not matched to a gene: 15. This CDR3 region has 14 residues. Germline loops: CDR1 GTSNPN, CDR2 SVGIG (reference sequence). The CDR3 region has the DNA TGTGCCTGGACCGAGGGTGGACTAGGTCCAGGGCAGTTCTTC. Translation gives CAWTEGGLGPGQFF. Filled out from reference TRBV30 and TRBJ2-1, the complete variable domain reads SQTIHQWPATLVQPVGSPLSLECTVEGTSNPNLYWYRQAAGRGLQLLFYSVGIGQISSEVPQNLSASRPQDRQFILSSKKLLLSDSGFYLCAWTEGGLGPGQFFGPGTRLTVL.

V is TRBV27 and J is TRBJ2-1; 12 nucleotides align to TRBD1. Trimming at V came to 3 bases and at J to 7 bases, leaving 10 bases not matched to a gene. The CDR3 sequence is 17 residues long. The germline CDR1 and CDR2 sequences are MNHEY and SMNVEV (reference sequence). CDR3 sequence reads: CASSFLPGQGAKNEQFF. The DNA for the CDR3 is TGTGCCAGCAGTTTCCTCCCGGGACAGGGGGCAAAGAATGAGCAGTTCTTC.

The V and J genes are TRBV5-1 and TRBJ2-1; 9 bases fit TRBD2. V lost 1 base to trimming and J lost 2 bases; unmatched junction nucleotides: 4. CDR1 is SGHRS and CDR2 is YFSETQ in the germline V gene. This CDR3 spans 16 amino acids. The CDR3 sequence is CASSLTTSGPYNEQFF. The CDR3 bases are TGCGCCAGCAGCTTGACTACTAGCGGGCCCTACAATGAGCAGTTCTTC. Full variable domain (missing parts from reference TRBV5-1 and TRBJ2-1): KAGVTQTPRYLIKTRGQQVTLSCSPISGHRSVSWYQQTPGQGLQFLFEYFSETQRNKGNFPGRFSGRQFSNSRSEMNVSTLELGDSALYLCASSLTTSGPYNEQFFGPGTRLTVL.

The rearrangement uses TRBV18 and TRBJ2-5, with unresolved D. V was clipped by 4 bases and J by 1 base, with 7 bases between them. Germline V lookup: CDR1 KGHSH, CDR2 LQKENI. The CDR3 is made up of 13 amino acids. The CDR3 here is CASSRRAQETQYF. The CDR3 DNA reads TGTGCCAGCTCACGACGGGCCCAAGAGACCCAGTACTTC.

CDR3 loop: CASSKASQGYERGSYNEQFF. The CDR3 bases are TGTGCCAGCAGCAAAGCCTCACAGGGGTATGAGCGGGGCTCCTACAATGAGCAGTTCTTC. The chain uses TRBV21-1 and TRBJ2-1. TRBV21-1 is marked as a pseudogene. This CDR3 contains 20 residues.

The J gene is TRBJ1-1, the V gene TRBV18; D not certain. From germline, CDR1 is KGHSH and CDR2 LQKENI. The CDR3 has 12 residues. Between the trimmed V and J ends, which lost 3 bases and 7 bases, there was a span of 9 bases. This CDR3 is CASSPLGDEAFF. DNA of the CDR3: TGTGCCAGCTCACCCCTAGGCGATGAAGCTTTCTTT.

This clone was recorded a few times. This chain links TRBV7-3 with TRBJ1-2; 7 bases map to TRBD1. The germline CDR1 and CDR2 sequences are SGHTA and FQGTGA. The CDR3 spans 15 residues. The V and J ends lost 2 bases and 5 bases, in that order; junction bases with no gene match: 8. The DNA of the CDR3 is TGTGCCAGCAGCTTAGATGCGACAGGGCTTTATGGCTACACCTTC. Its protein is CASSLDATGLYGYTF.

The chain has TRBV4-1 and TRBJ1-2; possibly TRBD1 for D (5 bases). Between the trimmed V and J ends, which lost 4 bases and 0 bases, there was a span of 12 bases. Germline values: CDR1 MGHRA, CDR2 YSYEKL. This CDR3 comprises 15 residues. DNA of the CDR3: TGCGCCAGCAGCCGGGCCGGGACCTCTAACTATGGCTACACCTTC. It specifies CASSRAGTSNYGYTF.

CDR3 sequence: CASRRRGDSTNYGYTF. The CDR3 DNA reads as TGTGCCAGCAGAAGGCGGGGGGATTCTACTAACTATGGCTACACCTTC. The chain is built from TRBV28 and TRBJ1-2; D possibly corresponds to TRBD1 (5 bases). The CDR3 length is 16 residues. V was trimmed by 6 bases and J by 0 bases, leaving 17 bases between them. Germline lookup yields CDR1 MDHEN and CDR2 SYDVKM.

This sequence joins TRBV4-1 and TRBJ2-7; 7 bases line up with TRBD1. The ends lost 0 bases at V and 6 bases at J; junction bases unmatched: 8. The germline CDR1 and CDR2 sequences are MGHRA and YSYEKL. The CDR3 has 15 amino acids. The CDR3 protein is CASSQDHRGSGEQYF. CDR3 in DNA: TGCGCCAGCAGCCAAGACCACAGGGGTTCGGGCGAGCAGTACTTC.

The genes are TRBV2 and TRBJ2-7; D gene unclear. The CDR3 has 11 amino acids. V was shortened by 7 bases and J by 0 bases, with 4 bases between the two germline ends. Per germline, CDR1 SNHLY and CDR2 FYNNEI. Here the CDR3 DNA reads TGTGCCAGCACAGGCTCCTACGAGCAGTACTTC. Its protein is CASTGSYEQYF.

The CDR3 protein is CASSLVASPNTGELFF. CDR3 coding DNA: TGCGCCAGCAGCTTGGTGGCCAGCCCGAACACCGGGGAGCTGTTTTTT. The chain joins TRBV5-1 to TRBJ2-2, with D unresolved. CDR3 length equals 16 residues. The germline gives CDR1 SGHRS, CDR2 YFSETQ. V was trimmed by 0 bases and J by 0 bases, leaving 9 bases between them.

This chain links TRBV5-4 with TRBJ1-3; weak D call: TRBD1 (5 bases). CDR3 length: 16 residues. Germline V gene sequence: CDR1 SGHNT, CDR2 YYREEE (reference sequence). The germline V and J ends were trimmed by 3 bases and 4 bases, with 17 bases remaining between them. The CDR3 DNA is TGTGCCAGCAGCTCCCCTCGGGACTTCGGGGGAAACACCATATATTTT. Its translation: CASSSPRDFGGNTIYF.

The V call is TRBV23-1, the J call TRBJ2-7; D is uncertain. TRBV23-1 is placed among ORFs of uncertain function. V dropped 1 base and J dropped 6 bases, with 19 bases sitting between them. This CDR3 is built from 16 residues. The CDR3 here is CASSQLVSSALCEQYF. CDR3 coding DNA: TGCGCCAGCAGTCAATTAGTGTCCTCGGCGCTGTGCGAGCAGTACTTC.

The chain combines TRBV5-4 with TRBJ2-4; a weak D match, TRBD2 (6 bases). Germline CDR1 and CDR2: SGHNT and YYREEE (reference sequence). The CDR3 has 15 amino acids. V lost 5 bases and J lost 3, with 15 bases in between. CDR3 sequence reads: CASRVAGKDKNIQYF. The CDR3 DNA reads TGTGCCAGCAGAGTCGCGGGGAAGGACAAAAACATTCAGTACTTC. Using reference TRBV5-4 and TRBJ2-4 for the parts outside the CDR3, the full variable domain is ETGVTQSPTHLIKTRGQQVTLRCSSQSGHNTVSWYQQALGQGPQFIFQYYREEENGRGNFPPRFSGLQFPNYSSELNVNALELDDSALYLCASRVAGKDKNIQYFGAGTRLSVL.

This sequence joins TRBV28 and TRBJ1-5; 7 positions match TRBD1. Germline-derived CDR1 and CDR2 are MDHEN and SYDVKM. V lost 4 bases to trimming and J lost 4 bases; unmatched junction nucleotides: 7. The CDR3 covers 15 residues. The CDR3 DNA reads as TGTGCCAGCAGTTCGAAACAGGGGCTGAATCAGCCCCAGCATTTT. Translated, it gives CASSSKQGLNQPQHF.

CDR3 DNA sequence: TGTGCCAGCAGTTTTGGCAGCGTCTCTGGAAACACCATATATTTT. Residues: CASSFGSVSGNTIYF. The chain has TRBV28 and TRBJ1-3; no reliable D call. The V end was cut by 3 bases, the J end by 0 bases, with 9 bases between. CDR1 MDHEN and CDR2 SYDVKM come from the germline V gene. This CDR3 has 15 amino acids.